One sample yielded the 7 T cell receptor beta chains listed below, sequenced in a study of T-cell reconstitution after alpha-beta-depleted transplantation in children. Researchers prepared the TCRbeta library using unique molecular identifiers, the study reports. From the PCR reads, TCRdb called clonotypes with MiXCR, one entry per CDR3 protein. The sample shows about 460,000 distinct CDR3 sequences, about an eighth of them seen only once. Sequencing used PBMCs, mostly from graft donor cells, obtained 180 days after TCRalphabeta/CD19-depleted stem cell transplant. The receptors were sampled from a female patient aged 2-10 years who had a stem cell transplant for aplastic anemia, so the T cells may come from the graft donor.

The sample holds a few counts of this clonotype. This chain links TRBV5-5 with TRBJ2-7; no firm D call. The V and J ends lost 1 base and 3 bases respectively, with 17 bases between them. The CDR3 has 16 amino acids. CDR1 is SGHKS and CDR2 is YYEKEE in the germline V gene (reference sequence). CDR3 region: CASSLFPDPKLYEQYV. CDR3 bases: TGTGCCAGCAGCTTGTTCCCGGATCCTAAACTCTACGAGCAGTACGTC.

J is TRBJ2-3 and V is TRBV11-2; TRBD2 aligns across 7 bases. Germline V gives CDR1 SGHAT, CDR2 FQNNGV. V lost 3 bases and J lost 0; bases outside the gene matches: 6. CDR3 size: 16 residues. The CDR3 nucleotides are TGTGCCAGCAGCTTCCTGACTAGCCTGAGCACAGATACGCAGTATTTT. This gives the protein CASSFLTSLSTDTQYF.

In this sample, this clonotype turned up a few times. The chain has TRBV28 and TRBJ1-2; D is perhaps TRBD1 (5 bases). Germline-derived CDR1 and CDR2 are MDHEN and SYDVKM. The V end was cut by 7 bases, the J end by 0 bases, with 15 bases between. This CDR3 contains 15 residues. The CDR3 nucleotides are TGTGCCAGCACCCTGGCCTGGGGCACTAACTATGGCTACACCTTC. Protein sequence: CASTLAWGTNYGYTF.

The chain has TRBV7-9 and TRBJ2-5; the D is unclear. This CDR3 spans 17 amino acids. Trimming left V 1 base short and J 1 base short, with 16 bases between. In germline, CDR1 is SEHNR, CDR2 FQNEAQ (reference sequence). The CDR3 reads CASSLGPFGRAQETQYF. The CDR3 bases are TGTGCCAGCAGCTTAGGACCGTTCGGCAGAGCCCAAGAGACCCAGTACTTC.

CDR3 region: CSARVPPGTERELVEQFF. The CDR3 nucleotides are TGCAGTGCTAGAGTCCCCCCGGGAACCGAGCGGGAGCTAGTTGAGCAGTTCTTC. The V call is TRBV20-1, the J call TRBJ2-1; 8 bases agree with TRBD2. V lost 1 base and J lost 9; bases outside the gene matches: 20. CDR3 length: 18 amino acids. Germline CDR1 DFQATT, CDR2 SNEGSKA (reference sequence).

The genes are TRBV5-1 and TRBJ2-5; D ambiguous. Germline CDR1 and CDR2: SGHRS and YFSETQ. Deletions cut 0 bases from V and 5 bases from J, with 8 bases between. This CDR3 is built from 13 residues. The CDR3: CASSLVGFETQYF. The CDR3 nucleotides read TGCGCCAGCAGCTTGGTTGGTTTTGAGACCCAGTACTTC.

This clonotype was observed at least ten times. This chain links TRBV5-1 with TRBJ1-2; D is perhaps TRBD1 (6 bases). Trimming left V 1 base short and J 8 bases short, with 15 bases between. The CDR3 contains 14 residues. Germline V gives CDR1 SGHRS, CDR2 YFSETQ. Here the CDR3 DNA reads TGCGCCAGCAGCTTGAGTTACTGGACAGACGGCTACACCTTC. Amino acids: CASSLSYWTDGYTF.